The T cell receptor (beta chain) described here comes from a study of control samples from healthy donors and cancer patients. Per germline, CDR1 SGDLS and CDR2 YYNGEE. Trimming cost V 0 bases and J 0 bases, with 5 bases left between them. This CDR3 has 14 residues. The repertoire was sequenced with immunoSEQ multiplex PCR; TCRdb's copy has only in-frame clones and lacks some. Seen here are about 100,000 clones, 85% observed once, and the top ten hold around 20%. Sample: blood. The TCR was taken from a man aged 25 to 40 in good health. The rearrangement joins TRBV9 to TRBJ2-3; D not certain. The CDR3 DNA sequence: TGTGCCAGCAGCGTAGTGGGTAGCACAGATACGCAGTATTTT. Residues: CASSVVGSTDTQYF. Together with reference TRBV9 and TRBJ2-3, the CDR3 gives the full variable domain: DSGVTQTPKHLITATGQRVTLRCSPRSGDLSVYWYQQSLDQGLQFLIQYYNGEERAKGNILERFSAQQFPDLHSELNLSSLELGDSALYFCASSVVGSTDTQYFGPGTRLTVL.